These 10 T cell receptor beta chains were sequenced from one sample in a study of blood T cell repertoires in COVID-19 (TCRdb year 2020). Library construction relied on the immunoSEQ multiplex PCR assay. The table comes from immuneACCESS by way of TCRdb, which keeps in-frame sequences with V and J called. Part of the clones is missing from these tables; in studies checked, under half for an unresolved V gene and the rest for unknown reasons. This sample holds about 400,000 clones; 65% to 90% were observed only once. 7.1% of the sample comes from the top ten. The sample comprised peripheral blood. The receptors here all came from an older woman with COVID-19, enrolled during active disease.

The V gene is TRBV11-2, the J gene TRBJ1-1, with TRBD1 matching over 9 bases. Unmatched junction bases numbered 3, after V lost 5 bases and J lost 8 bases. The CDR3 runs to 12 residues. Germline CDR1 is SGHAT and CDR2 is FQNNGV. The chain's CDR3 is CASSRQGGEAFF. CDR3 nucleotides: TGTGCCAGCAGCCGACAGGGGGGCGAAGCTTTCTTT.

The rearrangement links TRBV7-9 to TRBJ2-7, with D perhaps TRBD1 (6 bases). In germline, CDR1 is SEHNR, CDR2 FQNEAQ (reference sequence). V lost 5 bases and J 6 bases, leaving 23 bases between the germline ends. This CDR3 comprises 16 residues. This CDR3 reads CASSILKTGSEGEQYF. The CDR3 DNA is TGTGCCAGCAGCATCCTCAAAACAGGGTCGGAAGGCGAGCAGTACTTC.

The chain joins TRBV10-1 to TRBJ2-2; D not resolved. V lost 3 bases and J 7 bases, leaving 9 bases between the germline ends. Germline V lookup: CDR1 WNHNN, CDR2 SYGVQD (reference sequence). The CDR3 has 13 amino acids. This CDR3 is CASSDSSFGELFF. The CDR3 coding sequence is TGCGCCAGCAGTGATTCCAGTTTCGGGGAGCTGTTTTTT.

This chain joins TRBV5-4 and TRBJ2-3; a weak D match, TRBD2 (6 bases). The V gene lost 4 bases and the J gene lost 6 bases, with 15 bases spanning the gap. Germline V gives CDR1 SGHNT, CDR2 YYREEE (reference sequence). This CDR3 contains 14 residues. Written as DNA, the CDR3 is TGTGCCAGCAGCCTGGAAGGCGGGGCGGATACGCAGTATTTT. Translation: CASSLEGGADTQYF.

This clone was counted a single time. The chain has TRBV5-1 and TRBJ2-5, with TRBD1 as a possible D gene (5 bases). Looked up from germline, CDR1 is SGHRS and CDR2 is YFSETQ. The CDR3 runs 14 residues. Trimming removed 2 bases from V and 1 base from J, with 9 bases in between. CDR3 amino acids: CASSFGTGQETQYF. The CDR3 region has the DNA TGCGCCAGCAGCTTCGGTACAGGCCAAGAGACCCAGTACTTC.

This rearrangement joins TRBV4-2 to TRBJ2-1; 10 bases align to TRBD2. In germline, CDR1 is LGHNA, CDR2 YNFKEQ. The CDR3 covers 18 residues. V lost 3 bases to trimming and J lost 0 bases; unmatched junction nucleotides: 8. CDR3 DNA sequence: TGTGCCAGCAGCCACCAACCTCTAGCGGGGGCCTCCTACAATGAGCAGTTCTTC. This sequence encodes CASSHQPLAGASYNEQFF.

The CDR3 spells CASSYLTGGFYEQYF. CDR3 DNA: TGTGCCAGCAGTTACCTTACAGGGGGATTCTACGAGCAGTACTTC. J is TRBJ2-7 and V is TRBV6-5, with 8 nucleotides matching TRBD1. V lost 2 bases to trimming and J lost 3 bases; unmatched junction nucleotides: 6. This CDR3 region has 15 residues. In germline, CDR1 is MNHEY, CDR2 SVGAGI.

V and J are TRBV5-1 and TRBJ2-2, with a weak D call TRBD2 (6 bases). V was cut by 4 bases and J by 7 bases, with 14 bases left in between. The CDR3 consists of 14 residues. Germline V gene lookup returns CDR1 SGHRS and CDR2 YFSETQ. The chain's CDR3 is CASSRDFQIGELFF. The CDR3 DNA reads as TGCGCCAGCAGCAGGGACTTTCAAATCGGGGAGCTGTTTTTT. The full variable domain, completed using reference TRBV5-1 and TRBJ2-2, is KAGVTQTPRYLIKTRGQQVTLSCSPISGHRSVSWYQQTPGQGLQFLFEYFSETQRNKGNFPGRFSGRQFSNSRSEMNVSTLELGDSALYLCASSRDFQIGELFFGEGSRLTVL.

The gene calls are TRBV2 and TRBJ2-5; 8 positions agree with TRBD1. This CDR3 is built from 13 residues. After removal of 6 bases from V and 1 base from J, the junction contained 1 base not matched to a gene. Germline CDR1 SNHLY, CDR2 FYNNEI. CDR3 residues: CASSRGPQETQYF. DNA for the CDR3: TGTGCCAGCAGCAGGGGGCCCCAAGAGACCCAGTACTTC.

The chain joins TRBV23-1 to TRBJ1-5, with TRBD1 matching 9 bases. TRBV23-1 counts as an open reading frame of uncertain function. The CDR3 totals 17 residues. Losses at the gene ends were 2 bases for V and 3 bases for J; bases not matched to a gene: 8. Here the CDR3 DNA reads TGCGCCAGCAGTCAACCACAGGGGGCTTCTTCCAATCAGCCCCAGCATTTT. Protein sequence: CASSQPQGASSNQPQHF.